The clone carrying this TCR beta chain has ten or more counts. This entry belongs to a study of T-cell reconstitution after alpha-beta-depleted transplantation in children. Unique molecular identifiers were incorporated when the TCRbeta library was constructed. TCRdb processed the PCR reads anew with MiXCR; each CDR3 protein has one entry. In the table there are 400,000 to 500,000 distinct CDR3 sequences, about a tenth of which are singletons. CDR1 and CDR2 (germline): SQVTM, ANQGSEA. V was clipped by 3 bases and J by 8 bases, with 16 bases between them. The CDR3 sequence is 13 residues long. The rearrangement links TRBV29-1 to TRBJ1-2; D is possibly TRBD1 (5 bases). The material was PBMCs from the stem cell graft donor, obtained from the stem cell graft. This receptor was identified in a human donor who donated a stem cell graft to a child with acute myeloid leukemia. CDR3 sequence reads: CSVEKVRGDGYTF. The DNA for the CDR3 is TGCAGCGTTGAGAAAGTGCGAGGGGACGGCTACACCTTC.